Below are 12 T cell receptor beta chains sequenced from a single sample in a study of identical twins. TCRdb passed the 5' RACE reads through MiXCR, listing each CDR3 protein once. The sample lists over 600,000 distinct CDR3 sequences, around 20% occurring once. A further study also used this sample, focusing on T cells expressing NK-cell markers.

The sequenced material came from PBMCs. Receptors originate from a woman aged 18-30 years in good health.

This sequence joins TRBV3-1 and TRBJ2-5, with D uncertain. Germline V gene lookup returns CDR1 LGHDT and CDR2 YNNKEL (reference sequence). V was trimmed by 1 base and J by 1 base, leaving 10 bases between them. The CDR3 runs 15 residues. As DNA, the CDR3 is TGTGCCAGCAGCCAAGTAGACCGATTCCAAGAGACCCAGTACTTC. Its protein is CASSQVDRFQETQYF.

The chain combines TRBV2 with TRBJ2-1; tentatively, D is TRBD1 (6 bases). V lost 6 bases and J lost 3, with 12 bases in between. This CDR3 spans 14 amino acids. The germline gives CDR1 SNHLY, CDR2 FYNNEI. The DNA of the CDR3 is TGTGCCAGCAGACAGCCCAGGGGCTACAATGAGCAGTTCTTC. This translates into CASRQPRGYNEQFF.

The chain carries TRBV5-8 and TRBJ2-5, with 8 bases fitting TRBD1. V shed 4 bases and J 2 bases; nucleotides not matched to a gene: 4. The CDR3 is 14 amino acids. Per germline, CDR1 SGHTS and CDR2 YDEGEE. The CDR3 DNA is TGTGCCAGCAGCCCGACAGGGGATCAAGAGACCCAGTACTTC. This translates into CASSPTGDQETQYF.

The rearrangement uses TRBV12-3 or TRBV12-4 and TRBJ1-3; D is uncertain. The CDR3 has 12 amino acids. V dropped 4 bases and J dropped 8 bases, with 9 bases sitting between them. Here the CDR3 DNA reads TGTGCCAGCAGTTCAAGCTCGCACACCATATATTTT. Translated, it gives CASSSSSHTIYF.

This clonotype was counted at least ten times. The rearrangement joins TRBV12-3 or TRBV12-4 to TRBJ2-3; weak D call: TRBD2 (6 bases). The length of the CDR3 is 12 residues. Trimming removed 10 bases from V and 4 bases from J, with 12 bases in between. CDR3 DNA: TGTGCCATTGGAGGGGTCCCAGATACGCAGTATTTT. Translating it yields CAIGGVPDTQYF.

This clonotype was counted only a few times. The CDR3 DNA is TGTGCCAGCAGCTTCCGGGGGATAGCCAAAAACATTCAGTACTTC. Its protein is CASSFRGIAKNIQYF. The chain uses TRBV5-6 and TRBJ2-4, with D possibly TRBD2 on 6 matching bases. This CDR3 has 15 amino acids. V lost 2 bases and J 0 bases, leaving 9 bases between the germline ends. The germline gives CDR1 SGHDT, CDR2 YYEEEE.

The rearrangement links TRBV6-1 to TRBJ2-1; 7 nucleotides agree with TRBD2. The CDR3 length is 11 residues. The germline CDR1 and CDR2 sequences are MNHNS and SASEGT. J lost 9 bases, V lost 8 bases, and 4 bases had no gene match. CDR3 in DNA: TGTGCCAGCCGGCGGGGGACTGAGCAGTTCTTC. This encodes CASRRGTEQFF.

This clonotype was found a few times. The chain uses TRBV30 and TRBJ2-7; a possible D gene is TRBD2 (5 bases). CDR1 and CDR2 (germline): GTSNPN, SVGIG (reference sequence). This CDR3 contains 11 residues. V shed 5 bases and J shed 4 bases, with 9 bases lying between them. CDR3 coding DNA: TGTGCCTGGGAGACGGGGTACGAGCAGTACTTC. Translated: CAWETGYEQYF.

This clonotype was found a few times. The chain uses TRBV5-6 and TRBJ1-6; a weak D match, TRBD1 (5 bases). Germline V gives CDR1 SGHDT, CDR2 YYEEEE. The CDR3 has 14 residues. The V gene lost 4 bases and the J gene lost 10 bases, with 15 bases spanning the gap. The DNA of the CDR3 is TGTGCCAGCAGCCGGGGGATGACCTCATCACCCCTCCACTTT. Translation: CASSRGMTSSPLHF. The full variable domain, completed using reference TRBV5-6 and TRBJ1-6, is DAGVTQSPTHLIKTRGQQVTLRCSPKSGHDTVSWYQQALGQGPQFIFQYYEEEERQRGNFPDRFSGHQFPNYSSELNVNALLLGDSALYLCASSRGMTSSPLHFGNGTRLTVT.

This clonotype was detected only a few times. A junction boundary mismatches the germline segment, possibly from a read error. The CDR3 reads CASSPGGRDTQYF. The CDR3 nucleotides are TGTGCTAGCAGCCCCGGGGGGAGGGATACGCAGTATTTT. The chain has TRBV7-7 and TRBJ2-3, with TRBD2 matching 7 bases. The CDR3 is 13 residues long. Germline assignment: CDR1 SSHAT and CDR2 FNYEAQ (reference sequence). Variable domain in full (rest from reference TRBV7-7 and TRBJ2-3): GAGVSQSPRYKVTKRGQDVTLRCDPISSHATLYWYQQALGQGPEFLTYFNYEAQPDKSGLPSDRFSAERPEGSISTLTIQRTEQRDSAMYRCASSPGGRDTQYFGPGTRLTVL.

This chain joins TRBV29-1 and TRBJ2-3; TRBD2 matches 9 bases. Germline V gene sequence: CDR1 SQVTM, CDR2 ANQGSEA. This CDR3 has 14 residues. With 8 bases clipped from V and 0 bases from J, the junction kept 6 bases outside the gene matches. In nucleotides, the CDR3 is TGCAGCTTTAGGACTAGCGTAAGCACAGATACGCAGTATTTT. It encodes CSFRTSVSTDTQYF.

In this sample, this clonotype turned up many times. The chain joins TRBV5-1 to TRBJ2-3; D remains ambiguous. The ends were cut back, 3 bases at V and 3 bases at J, with 14 bases in the middle. The germline V gene has CDR1 SGHRS and CDR2 YFSETQ. The CDR3 covers 15 residues. The CDR3 region is CASSSAPTWTDTQYF. CDR3 bases: TGCGCCAGCAGCTCCGCACCTACCTGGACAGATACGCAGTATTTT.